A single sample is the source of the 21 T cell receptor beta chains below, sequenced in a study of cytomegalovirus exposure and HLA in healthy donors. 60 Vbeta and 13 Jbeta primers were used in PCR. Sequenced by immunoSEQ multiplex PCR; TCRdb stores in-frame clones only, minus some. Counted here are about 140,000 clones, roughly 80% occurring once; the ten biggest clones make up approximately 5%. Specimen: PBMCs. The receptors were sampled from a woman aged 50 to 60 in good health and CMV-seronegative.

The chain couples TRBV28 to TRBJ1-1; 9 nucleotides agree with TRBD1. The ends lost 6 bases at V and 4 bases at J; junction bases unmatched: 6. Per germline, CDR1 MDHEN and CDR2 SYDVKM. The CDR3 spans 14 residues. The CDR3 DNA follows: TGTGCCAGCAGCCCGGGACAGGGAAGCACTGAAGCTTTCTTT. It encodes CASSPGQGSTEAFF. The entire variable domain, with the rest obtained from reference TRBV28 and TRBJ1-1, is as follows: DVKVTQSSRYLVKRTGEKVFLECVQDMDHENMFWYRQDPGLGLRLIYFSYDVKMKEKGDIPEGYSVSREKKERFSLILESASTNQTSMYLCASSPGQGSTEAFFGQGTRLTVV.

The V call is TRBV5-5, the J call TRBJ1-1; D is possibly TRBD1 (5 bases). Trimming stripped 0 bases from V and 2 bases from J, with 8 bases between. Germline assignment: CDR1 SGHKS and CDR2 YYEKEE (reference sequence). This CDR3 contains 14 residues. DNA of the CDR3: TGTGCCAGCAGCTTGGGCAGGGCTAACACTGAAGCTTTCTTT. Translating it yields CASSLGRANTEAFF. The complete variable domain, with remaining parts taken from reference TRBV5-5 and TRBJ1-1, reads DAGVTQSPTHLIKTRGQQVTLRCSPISGHKSVSWYQQVLGQGPQFIFQYYEKEERGRGNFPDRFSARQFPNYSSELNVNALLLGDSALYLCASSLGRANTEAFFGQGTRLTVV.

The V and J genes are TRBV30 and TRBJ2-1; 11 nucleotides agree with TRBD2. In germline, CDR1 is GTSNPN, CDR2 SVGIG (reference sequence). The CDR3 is made up of 15 amino acids. The V and J ends lost 7 bases and 5 bases, in that order; junction bases with no gene match: 10. The CDR3 protein is CASFSGGGPNNEQFF. CDR3 coding DNA: TGTGCCTCCTTTAGCGGGGGGGGGCCCAACAATGAGCAGTTCTTC.

This clone showed up just once. J is TRBJ2-5 and V is TRBV18, with 9 positions matching TRBD1. Trimming cost V 6 bases and J 5 bases; bases outside gene matches: 10. Germline loops: CDR1 KGHSH, CDR2 LQKENI. The CDR3 runs to 15 residues. For the CDR3, the DNA is TGTGCCAGCTCGCCTACAGGGGGCGCAGGGGAGACCCAGTACTTC. Protein sequence: CASSPTGGAGETQYF.

The chain combines TRBV7-9 with TRBJ2-5; D is uncertain. There are 14 residues in the CDR3. CDR1 SEHNR and CDR2 FQNEAQ come from the germline V gene (reference sequence). V lost 2 bases and J 7 bases, leaving 14 bases between the germline ends. The CDR3 DNA reads TGTGCCAGCAGCTTATACGACACCAGACGGACCCAGTACTTC. It specifies CASSLYDTRRTQYF.

The chain employs TRBV11-1 and TRBJ2-2; 8 bases match TRBD2. CDR1 is SGHAT, CDR2 FQDESV, per germline (reference sequence). Germline trimming cut 5 bases from V and 3 bases from J; bases unmatched to any gene: 5. The CDR3 is 15 residues long. The CDR3 here is CASSSPRGDTGELFF. In DNA form, the CDR3 reads TGTGCCAGCAGCAGCCCGCGGGGGGACACCGGGGAGCTGTTTTTT.

The chain couples TRBV6-5 to TRBJ2-1; 10 positions match TRBD1. The CDR3 consists of 15 residues. Germline values: CDR1 MNHEY, CDR2 SVGAGI. The J segment lost 3 bases and the V segment lost 6 bases, leaving 5 bases of the junction unmatched. As DNA, the CDR3 is TGTGCCAGCAGATACGGACAGGGGGTCTACAATGAGCAGTTCTTC. This gives the protein CASRYGQGVYNEQFF.

Regarding this clone: One end of the junction is discordant with germline, which a read error may explain. This chain links TRBV7-9 with TRBJ2-2; 8 bases are a match to TRBD2. The CDR3 covers 15 residues. Per the germline V gene, CDR1 is SEHNR and CDR2 is FQNEAQ (reference sequence). CDR3 region: CSSSMRGAVPGELFF. The CDR3, as DNA: TGTTCCAGCAGCATGCGGGGGGCCGTCCCCGGGGAGCTGTTTTTT.

The chain couples TRBV18 to TRBJ2-5; perhaps TRBD2 as D (5 bases). Deletions cut 8 bases from V and 3 bases from J, with 16 bases between. The CDR3 spans 14 residues. CDR1 and CDR2 (germline): KGHSH, LQKENI. The CDR3 bases are TGTGCCAGCACGCTTACGGGAAATGAAGAGACCCAGTACTTC. It is translated as CASTLTGNEETQYF.

The genes are TRBV19 and TRBJ2-7, with D tentatively TRBD1 (6 bases). This CDR3 has 16 residues. V was clipped by 3 bases and J by 6 bases, with 21 bases between them. The germline V gene encodes CDR1 LNHDA and CDR2 SQIVND (reference sequence). This chain's CDR3 is CASSMVRGATRGEQYF. The CDR3 nucleotides read TGTGCCAGTAGTATGGTCAGGGGCGCCACTAGGGGCGAGCAGTACTTC. Drawing the rest from reference TRBV19 and TRBJ2-7, the complete variable domain is DGGITQSPKYLFRKEGQNVTLSCEQNLNHDAMYWYRQDPGQGLRLIYYSQIVNDFQKGDIAEGYSVSREKKESFPLTVTSAQKNPTAFYLCASSMVRGATRGEQYFGPGTRLTVT.

This clone came up once. V gene TRBV11-3 combines with J gene TRBJ2-5; 8 bases fit TRBD2. The germline V gene encodes CDR1 SGHNT and CDR2 YENEEA. After removal of 5 bases from V and 7 bases from J, the junction contained 6 bases not matched to a gene. CDR3 length: 13 residues. The CDR3 protein is CASSRGGFGTQYF. The CDR3 nucleotides read TGTGCCAGCAGCCGGGGGGGGTTTGGGACCCAGTACTTC. The full variable domain, in which reference TRBV11-3 and TRBJ2-5 provide the parts outside the CDR3, is EAGVVQSPRYKIIEKKQPVAFWCNPISGHNTLYWYLQNLGQGPELLIRYENEEAVDDSQLPKDRFSAERLKGVDSTLKIQPAELGDSAVYLCASSRGGFGTQYFGPGTRLLVL.

The V and J genes are TRBV19 and TRBJ1-6, with D uncertain. CDR3 length equals 13 residues. The V gene's germline CDR1 is LNHDA and CDR2 SQIVND (reference sequence). With 7 bases removed from V and 0 bases from J, the gap between germline ends came to 4 bases. CDR3 in amino acids: CASTNSYNSPLHF. The CDR3 region has the DNA TGTGCCAGTACTAACTCCTATAATTCACCCCTCCACTTT.

This sequence joins TRBV6-5 and TRBJ1-3; 8 bases match TRBD1. After removal of 5 bases from V and 2 bases from J, the junction contained 5 bases not matched to a gene. The CDR3 length is 15 residues. The germline CDR1 and CDR2 sequences are MNHEY and SVGAGI. CDR3 DNA sequence: TGTGCCAGCAGTCGGACAGGGAAGGCTGGAAACACCATATATTTT. Its protein product is CASSRTGKAGNTIYF.

The chain couples TRBV7-2 to TRBJ2-5, with D possibly TRBD2 on 6 matching bases. The germline V gene encodes CDR1 SGHTA and CDR2 FQGNSA. The V and J ends lost 5 bases and 5 bases respectively, with 15 bases between them. This CDR3 is 14 amino acids long. The CDR3 sequence: CASSPGVRKETQYF. CDR3 nucleotides: TGTGCCAGCAGCCCGGGGGTGCGGAAGGAGACCCAGTACTTC.

The chain joins TRBV29-1 to TRBJ1-6; TRBD1 matches 9 bases. V gave up 7 bases and J gave up 8 bases; unmatched junction bases: 6. Germline values: CDR1 SQVTM, CDR2 ANQGSEA. This CDR3 contains 13 residues. The CDR3 reads CSAQTGGDSPLHF. CDR3 sequence (DNA): TGCAGCGCCCAGACAGGGGGGGATTCACCCCTCCACTTT.

This chain uses TRBV15 with TRBJ2-1, with a possible D match to TRBD1 (6 bases). The CDR3 has 14 residues. Between the trimmed V and J ends, which lost 0 bases and 10 bases, there was a span of 13 bases. Germline V CDR1 and CDR2: LNHNV, YYDKDF (reference sequence). The CDR3 region is CATSRDTGTYEQFF. The CDR3 coding sequence is TGTGCCACCAGCAGAGATACAGGGACGTACGAGCAGTTCTTC.

The V gene is TRBV10-1, the J gene TRBJ2-3, with D hard to call. Trimming left V 0 bases short and J 1 base short, with 5 bases between. The CDR3 loop spans 14 amino acids. From germline, CDR1 is WNHNN and CDR2 SYGVQD (reference sequence). CDR3 bases: TGCGCCAGCAGTGAGTCACTGGGCACAGATACGCAGTATTTT. Translated: CASSESLGTDTQYF.

The chain joins TRBV6-1 to TRBJ1-6; D may be TRBD1 (5 bases). Germline V gene sequence: CDR1 MNHNS, CDR2 SASEGT. CDR3 size: 15 residues. V was shortened by 10 bases and J by 0 bases, with 13 bases between the two germline ends. The CDR3 sequence is CATAPDTSYNSPLHF. The DNA for the CDR3 is TGTGCCACCGCGCCGGACACCTCCTATAATTCACCCCTCCACTTT.

The CDR3 is CASSTPGTGGLNEQFF. Here the CDR3 DNA reads TGTGCCAGTAGTACCCCCGGGACAGGGGGGTTGAATGAGCAGTTCTTC. The rearrangement uses TRBV19 and TRBJ2-1, with 11 bases fitting TRBD1. The CDR3 is 16 residues long. Trimming took 4 bases from V and 7 from J; bases not matched to a gene: 9. CDR1 is LNHDA and CDR2 is SQIVND in the germline V gene (reference sequence).

This clone has at least ten counts. The V call is TRBV4-3, the J call TRBJ2-2; 8 bases are shared with TRBD2. Germline V gene lookup returns CDR1 LGHNA and CDR2 YSLEER. This CDR3 has 15 residues. Losses at the gene ends were 3 bases for V and 1 base for J; bases not matched to a gene: 1. CDR3 amino acids: CASSHSGGNTGELFF. The CDR3, as DNA: TGCGCCAGCAGCCACAGCGGGGGGAACACCGGGGAGCTGTTTTTT.

The rearrangement uses TRBV7-8 and TRBJ1-2; the D is unclear. The V end lost 5 bases, the J end lost 2 bases, and 9 bases lay between the germline ends. The CDR3 length is 13 residues. In germline, CDR1 is SGHVS, CDR2 FQNEAQ. Here the CDR3 reads CASSLGANYGYTF. CDR3 bases: TGTGCCAGCAGCCTAGGAGCCAACTATGGCTACACCTTC. Looking up the rest from reference TRBV7-8 and TRBJ1-2 gives the full variable domain: GAGVSQSPRYKVAKRGQDVALRCDPISGHVSLFWYQQALGQGPEFLTYFQNEAQLDKSGLPSDRFFAERPEGSVSTLKIQRTQQEDSAVYLCASSLGANYGYTFGSGTRLTVV.